This TCR beta chain was obtained from a study of blood T cell repertoires in COVID-19. Germline-derived CDR1 and CDR2 are MNHNS and SASEGT. The CDR3 has 15 residues. Clones were read by immunoSEQ multiplex PCR, and TCRdb kept only the in-frame ones, dropping some. The sample records under 300,000 clones, approximately 78% being singletons. As to this clone: One end of the junction fails to match germline, which may point to a read error.

This chain links TRBV6-1 with TRBJ1-2; a weak D match, TRBD1 (5 bases). Material for sequencing was peripheral blood. The sequence derives from a woman aged 55-69 years with active or convalescent COVID-19. In DNA form, the CDR3 reads TGTGCCAGCAGTCAAGCAGGAGCCGGGGGCTATGGCTACACCTTC. The encoded protein is CASSQAGAGGYGYTF.